There are many counts of the clone carrying this T cell receptor (beta chain). The sample is drawn from a study of T cell repertoires in cytomegalovirus infection. Germline CDR1 reads LGHDT; CDR2 reads YNNKEL (reference sequence). V was clipped by 6 bases and J by 0 bases; unmatched bases: 6. CDR3 length: 17 amino acids. TCRdb independently ran MiXCR on the reads; one entry per CDR3 protein. The sample lists 250,000 or so distinct CDR3 sequences, about 12% seen once, with approximately 1.6% in the top ten. This TCR derives from a human donor in good health (CMV status not recorded). Some clones in this sample may be carry-over from other donors' samples. Sequenced: PBMCs. This chain connects TRBV3-1 to TRBJ2-6, with 9 bases aligning to TRBD1. CDR3 residues: CASSTGQGFSGANVLTF. CDR3 nucleotide sequence: TGTGCCAGCAGTACGGGACAGGGCTTCTCTGGGGCCAACGTCCTGACTTTC.